Shown below are 5 T cell receptor beta chains from a single sample sequenced in a study of T cells in Graves' hyperthyroidism and ophthalmopathy (dated by TCRdb to the late 2010s). The method was multiplex PCR. The sequencer listed for this sample is Illumina HiSeq 2000. The TCR beta CDR3 regions were amplified from the RNA transcripts. For the first round of RT-PCR on the TCR CDR3, the HTBI primer set was used together with the Qiagen OneStep RT-PCR kit. TCRdb trimmed public reads at Q25 via fastp, called clones via MiXCR and kept in-frame beta chains. Rows with one shared CDR3 protein collapse into an entry with the most common genes and DNA. Counted in this sample were more than 500,000 distinct CDR3 sequences; around 15% of them appeared once. The biggest ten clones account for approximately 13% of the sample. The sequenced material came from blood. The receptors stem from a middle-aged woman with Graves' hyperthyroidism.

The chain uses TRBV20-1 and TRBJ2-1, with D uncertain. V lost 3 bases and J lost 3, with 12 bases in between. Looked up from germline, CDR1 is DFQATT and CDR2 is SNEGSKA (reference sequence). The CDR3 contains 14 residues. CDR3 nucleotide sequence: TGCAGTGCTAGTTCTAGATCATTCTACAATGAGCAGTTCTTC. It specifies CSASSRSFYNEQFF.

This clonotype occurred a few times. V gene TRBV4-2 combines with J gene TRBJ2-1; TRBD1 might be the D (5 bases). The CDR3 runs to 17 residues. From germline, CDR1 is LGHNA and CDR2 YNFKEQ. Deletions cut 0 bases from V and 5 bases from J, with 17 bases between. The CDR3 DNA sequence: TGTGCCAGCAGCCAAGATATAGTAGACAGAAAAGACAATGAGCAGTTCTTC. It translates to CASSQDIVDRKDNEQFF.

This clonotype was recorded many times. J is TRBJ2-7 and V is TRBV2; D remains ambiguous. The germline V and J ends were trimmed by 7 bases and 7 bases, with 11 bases remaining between them. Germline CDR1 reads SNHLY; CDR2 reads FYNNEI. The CDR3 consists of 11 residues. This CDR3 is CASNNVLEQYF. CDR3 sequence (DNA): TGTGCCAGCAACAACGTCTTGGAGCAGTACTTC.

This clonotype was seen a few times. The V and J genes are TRBV20-1 and TRBJ2-5; a possible D gene is TRBD1 (5 bases). The V end lost 4 bases, the J end lost 5 bases, and 14 bases lay between the germline ends. This CDR3 is built from 13 residues. Germline V gene lookup returns CDR1 DFQATT and CDR2 SNEGSKA (reference sequence). CDR3 nucleotide sequence: TGCAGTGCTAATAAGGGGCGCTGGGAGACCCAGTACTTC. Protein: CSANKGRWETQYF.

This clonotype has more than one count but fewer than ten. This sequence joins TRBV12-3 or TRBV12-4 and TRBJ1-5, with TRBD1 matching over 12 bases. The CDR3 covers 15 residues. Germline trimming cut 5 bases from V and 6 bases from J; bases unmatched to any gene: 5. DNA of the CDR3: TGTGCCAGCAGTACCGGGACAGGGGGCGGTCAGCCCCAGCATTTT. Protein: CASSTGTGGGQPQHF.